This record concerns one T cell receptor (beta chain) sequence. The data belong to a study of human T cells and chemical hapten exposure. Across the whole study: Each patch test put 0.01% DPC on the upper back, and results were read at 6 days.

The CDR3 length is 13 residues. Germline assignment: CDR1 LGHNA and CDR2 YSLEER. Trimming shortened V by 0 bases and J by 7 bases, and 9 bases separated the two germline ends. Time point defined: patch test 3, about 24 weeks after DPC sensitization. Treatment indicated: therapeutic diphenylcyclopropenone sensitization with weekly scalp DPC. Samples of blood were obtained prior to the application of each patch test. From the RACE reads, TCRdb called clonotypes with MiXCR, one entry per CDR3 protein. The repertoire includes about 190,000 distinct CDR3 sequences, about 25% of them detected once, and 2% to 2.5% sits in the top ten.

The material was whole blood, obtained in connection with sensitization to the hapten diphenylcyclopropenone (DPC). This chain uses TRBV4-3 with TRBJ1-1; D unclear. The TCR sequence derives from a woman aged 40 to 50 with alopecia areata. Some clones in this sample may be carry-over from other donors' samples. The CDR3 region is CASSQDLRNEAFF. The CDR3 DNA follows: TGCGCCAGCAGCCAAGACCTCCGGAATGAAGCTTTCTTT.